This T cell receptor (beta chain) was sequenced in a study of T cell repertoires in cytomegalovirus infection (dated by TCRdb to about 2019). Background for the entire study: Peptide stimulations targeted recently identified HLA-C-restricted CMV epitopes, whose presentation resists viral immunomodulation, together with well-studied HLA-B-restricted epitopes. Because public TCR beta signatures pointed to carriage of CMV infection together with the matching HLA type, the HLA type of each donor mattered for the analysis. General findings and caveats noted by the study authors: Cumulative frequency of public TCR beta family members discriminated carriers of CMV infection plus the relevant HLA type in this cohort and an independent approximately 340-donor cohort. The ex vivo response was dominated by HLA-C-restricted CMV-specific TCR beta clonotypes, which also provided the single most frequent clonotype in two of eight donors.

Sequencing relied on an Illumina HiSeq 1500. Clones were called with MiXCR by TCRdb after fastp trimmed the public reads at Q25, and only in-frame beta chains were retained. CDR3 protein sequences are deduplicated, and each keeps its most common genes and DNA. The sample yields about 51,000 distinct CDR3 sequences; roughly a fifth were counted once. The ten biggest clones cover roughly 29% of the sample. V and J are truncated by 2 bases and 3 bases respectively, leaving an intervening sequence of 11 bases. The germline V gene sets CDR1 to SGHTA and CDR2 to FQGNSA. The CDR3, from cysteine to phenylalanine, totals 14 residues. The entry retains the CDR3 DNA only, 42 bases that are in frame from base 1. This clonotype appeared a few times. Its cognate antigen has yet to be identified. The input lacks base qualities; no much larger clone sits a single base away. The label giving this sample's treatment or condition can be read as: in vitro stimulation with specific CMV peptide epitopes to enrich CMV-specific T cells.

The clonotype was recovered from a human donor in good health (CMV status not recorded). Some clones in this sample may be carry-over from other donors' samples. The V and J genes are TRBV7-2 and TRBJ2-7; perhaps TRBD2 is the D gene, with 6 bases matching. The sequences come from CD8+ T cells from cultured PBMCs, collected from culture after CMV antigen stimulation. The CDR3 loop reads CASSLTPDYYEQYF. Here is the DNA: TGTGCCAGCAGCTTAACCCCGGACTACTACGAGCAGTACTTC.